A single sample gave rise to the 5 T cell receptor beta chains below, sequenced in a study of tumour-infiltrating T cells in Burkitt lymphoma. The data were produced by immunoSEQ multiplex PCR, yet TCRdb's version contains in-frame clones alone and is incomplete. The data contain 14,000 or so clones, approximately 71% of them seen just once; the ten biggest clones take up 6.5% to 7.5%. The sample taken for sequencing was tumor tissue. The source of these receptors is a human donor with diffuse large B-cell lymphoma.

This chain links TRBV14 with TRBJ2-7, with TRBD2 matching over 8 bases. Germline assignment: CDR1 SGHDN and CDR2 FVKESK. V lost 1 base and J lost 6; bases outside the gene matches: 11. The CDR3 spans 16 residues. The CDR3 here is CASSQGAGLVFGEQYF. The CDR3 DNA sequence: TGTGCCAGCAGCCAAGGGGCGGGACTAGTGTTTGGCGAGCAGTACTTC.

The chain recombines TRBV4-2 with TRBJ2-7, with D possibly matching TRBD1 (6 bases). Germline assignment: CDR1 LGHNA and CDR2 YNFKEQ. The CDR3 has 16 residues. Deletions cut 0 bases from V and 3 bases from J, with 15 bases between. In nucleotides, the CDR3 is TGTGCCAGCAGCCAAGAGGGTTCAGGGACAAGCTACGAGCAGTACTTC. This gives the protein CASSQEGSGTSYEQYF.

Here the CDR3 reads CASSLVGGNYGYTF. The CDR3 nucleotides read TGTGCCAGCAGCTTAGTAGGGGGTAACTATGGCTACACCTTC. V is TRBV13 and J is TRBJ1-2; TRBD1 is a possible D gene (6 bases). The germline V and J ends were trimmed by 1 base and 1 base, with 7 bases remaining between them. Germline lookup yields CDR1 PRHDT and CDR2 FYEKMQ (reference sequence). This CDR3 spans 14 amino acids.

This chain links TRBV28 with TRBJ1-2, with D perhaps TRBD1 (5 bases). This CDR3 spans 13 amino acids. Germline V lookup: CDR1 MDHEN, CDR2 SYDVKM. Trimming pared 7 bases from V and 11 bases from J, leaving 20 bases between. CDR3 DNA: TGTGCCAGCACCTTCCGGGACCTCGAAGGGTACACCTTC. This translates into CASTFRDLEGYTF.

The chain has TRBV5-4 and TRBJ1-1, with 7 bases matching TRBD1. The CDR3 loop spans 13 amino acids. V was clipped by 3 bases and J by 7 bases; unmatched bases: 6. Germline CDR1 SGHNT, CDR2 YYREEE (reference sequence). The CDR3 DNA is TGTGCCAGCAGCTCAGGGGGACAGCATGAAGCTTTCTTT. Its translation is CASSSGGQHEAFF.